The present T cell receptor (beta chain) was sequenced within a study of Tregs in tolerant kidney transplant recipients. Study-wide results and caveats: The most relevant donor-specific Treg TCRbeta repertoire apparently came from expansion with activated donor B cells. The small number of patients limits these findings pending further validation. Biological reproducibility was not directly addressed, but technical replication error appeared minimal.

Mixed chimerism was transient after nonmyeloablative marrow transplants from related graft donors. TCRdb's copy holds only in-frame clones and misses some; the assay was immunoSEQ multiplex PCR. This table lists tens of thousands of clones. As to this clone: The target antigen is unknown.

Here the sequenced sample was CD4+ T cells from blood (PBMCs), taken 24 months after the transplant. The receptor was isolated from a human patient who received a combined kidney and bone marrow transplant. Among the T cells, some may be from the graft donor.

The CDR3 DNA, read in part, is TGCGCCAGCAGACGAGGGACAGCGAACACCGGGGAG. It yields the protein CASRRGTANTGE. The entire CDR3 sequence reads CASRRGTANTGELFF. This chain connects TRBV5-1 to TRBJ2-2, with TRBD1 matching 7 bases. The missing CDR3 end, 3 residues past where the read stops, is filled in from the germline J gene. The length of the CDR3 is 15 residues. Germline CDR1 and CDR2: SGHRS and YFSETQ. V trimming: 5 bases; J trimming: 0 bases; junction bases outside the gene matches: 4. The full variable domain, completed using reference TRBV5-1 and TRBJ2-2, is KAGVTQTPRYLIKTRGQQVTLSCSPISGHRSVSWYQQTPGQGLQFLFEYFSETQRNKGNFPGRFSGRQFSNSRSEMNVSTLELGDSALYLCASRRGTANTGELFFGEGSRLTVL.